One and the same sample provided the 21 T cell receptor beta chains below, sequenced in a study of CD8 T cells in ankylosing spondylitis. Study observations and caveats: One TCR beta motif, made up of several highly homologous variants, appeared characteristic of ankylosing spondylitis blood.

TCRdb used MiXCR to reprocess the 5' RACE reads, holding one entry per CDR3 protein. The sample comprises hundreds of thousands of distinct CDR3 sequences, about 12% of which are singletons, and 0.45% to 0.6% rests with the top ten. No cognate antigen is known for these TCRs. The specimen was blood, either unsorted or a sorted T cell fraction (not recorded which). These receptors all stem from a male donor with ankylosing spondylitis.

The chain combines TRBV7-9 with TRBJ2-5, with a weak D call TRBD2 (5 bases). Germline loops: CDR1 SEHNR, CDR2 FQNEAQ (reference sequence). The CDR3 runs 14 residues. Trimming removed 1 base at V and 0 bases at J, with 6 bases between. The CDR3 bases are TGTGCCAGCAGCTTAGACGGGGACCAAGAGACCCAGTACTTC. Translated, it gives CASSLDGDQETQYF. Supplemented by reference TRBV7-9 and TRBJ2-5, the full variable domain reads DTGVSQNPRHKITKRGQNVTFRCDPISEHNRLYWYRQTLGQGPEFLTYFQNEAQLEKSRLLSDRFSAERPKGSFSTLEIQRTEQGDSAMYLCASSLDGDQETQYFGPGTRLLVL.

The chain couples TRBV20-1 to TRBJ1-2; no clear D gene. This CDR3 has 12 amino acids. Between the trimmed V and J ends, which lost 4 bases and 0 bases, there was a span of 6 bases. From germline, CDR1 is DFQATT and CDR2 SNEGSKA (reference sequence). The DNA for the CDR3 is TGCAGTGCTAATGGTGCTAACTATGGCTACACCTTC. Protein: CSANGANYGYTF.

The rearrangement joins TRBV28 to TRBJ2-3, with D possibly matching TRBD1 (5 bases). The CDR3 spans 12 residues. Germline CDR1 reads MDHEN; CDR2 reads SYDVKM. V gave up 8 bases and J gave up 6 bases, with 12 bases separating them. The CDR3: CASFTQGDTQYF. In DNA form, the CDR3 reads TGTGCCAGCTTTACTCAGGGTGATACGCAGTATTTT.

In its sample, this clonotype was seen a few times. J is TRBJ1-2 and V is TRBV12-3 or TRBV12-4, with 9 bases that match TRBD1. J gave up 7 bases and V 1 base, and 7 bases lay outside the gene matches. The CDR3 consists of 15 residues. CDR3 residues: CASSLGVQGAFGYTF. DNA for the CDR3: TGTGCCAGCAGTTTAGGAGTACAGGGGGCGTTTGGCTACACCTTC.

This chain links TRBV20-1 with TRBJ2-1, with 13 bases lining up with TRBD2. This CDR3 comprises 19 residues. V was clipped by 6 bases and J by 6 bases; unmatched bases: 20. Looked up from germline, CDR1 is DFQATT and CDR2 is SNEGSKA (reference sequence). CDR3 sequence reads: CSAIHWERTSGRMRNEQFF. DNA of the CDR3: TGCAGTGCGATTCACTGGGAAAGGACTAGCGGGAGAATGCGCAATGAGCAGTTCTTC.

Many counts were recorded for this clonotype. The chain employs TRBV5-1 and TRBJ1-2; D is possibly TRBD1 (5 bases). The CDR3 contains 15 residues. Per germline, CDR1 SGHRS and CDR2 YFSETQ. Trimming removed 5 bases at V and 6 bases at J, with 20 bases between. CDR3 protein: CASRDLSGAGDGYTF. In DNA form, the CDR3 reads TGCGCCAGCAGGGACCTATCCGGGGCCGGCGATGGCTACACCTTC. Full variable domain (missing parts from reference TRBV5-1 and TRBJ1-2): KAGVTQTPRYLIKTRGQQVTLSCSPISGHRSVSWYQQTPGQGLQFLFEYFSETQRNKGNFPGRFSGRQFSNSRSEMNVSTLELGDSALYLCASRDLSGAGDGYTFGSGTRLTVV.

The chain combines TRBV20-1 with TRBJ2-3; 15 bases map to TRBD2. Germline lookup yields CDR1 DFQATT and CDR2 SNEGSKA (reference sequence). Germline trimming cut 5 bases from V and 4 bases from J; bases unmatched to any gene: 4. CDR3 length equals 15 residues. Here the CDR3 DNA reads TGCAGTGCTGAGGGACTAGCGGGAGGTCCAGATACGCAGTATTTT. Translation gives CSAEGLAGGPDTQYF.

The chain joins TRBV7-9 to TRBJ2-5; the match to TRBD2 covers 11 bases. This CDR3 comprises 13 residues. Germline V CDR1 and CDR2: SEHNR, FQNEAQ (reference sequence). J was trimmed by 7 bases and V by 4 bases; bases with no gene match: 2. This CDR3 reads CASSSTSGGTQYF. The CDR3 coding sequence is TGTGCCAGCAGCTCTACTAGCGGGGGGACCCAGTACTTC.

This clonotype appeared many times. This chain links TRBV2 with TRBJ2-3; TRBD1 or TRBD2 may be the D gene (5 bases each). Deletions cut 6 bases from V and 3 bases from J, with 19 bases between. This CDR3 has 16 amino acids. Germline loops: CDR1 SNHLY, CDR2 FYNNEI. The CDR3 here is CASRSGRRFITDTQYF. CDR3 DNA: TGTGCCAGCAGGTCGGGACGGAGATTCATTACAGATACGCAGTATTTT.

This clonotype turned up a few times. V usage is TRBV20-1 and J usage is TRBJ1-1, with a tentative D call TRBD1 (5 bases). Germline V gene sequence: CDR1 DFQATT, CDR2 SNEGSKA (reference sequence). The V end lost 8 bases, the J end lost 1 base, and 14 bases lay between the germline ends. The length of the CDR3 is 13 residues. CDR3 DNA sequence: TGCAGTCCCCTGAGAGACAGGAACACTGAAGCTTTCTTT. Translating it yields CSPLRDRNTEAFF.

The gene calls are TRBV15 and TRBJ2-1; no reliable D call. Germline V gene data show CDR1 as LNHNV and CDR2 as YYDKDF (reference sequence). The V end lost 4 bases, the J end lost 4 bases, and 11 bases lay between the germline ends. The CDR3 totals 14 residues. The CDR3 here is CATSTSGQYNEQFF. CDR3 nucleotide sequence: TGTGCCACCAGCACCTCTGGGCAATACAATGAGCAGTTCTTC.

This clonotype was observed a few times. This chain links TRBV4-2 with TRBJ1-2; D may be TRBD1 (6 bases). V lost 4 bases to trimming and J lost 2 bases, with 11 bases between them. The CDR3 has 14 residues. Germline assignment: CDR1 LGHNA and CDR2 YNFKEQ. CDR3 sequence: CASSRDGQNYGYTF. The CDR3 nucleotides read TGTGCCAGCAGCCGGGACGGACAGAACTATGGCTACACCTTC.

The CDR3, as DNA: TGTGCCAGCAGCAGCCGCTGGACAGGGGATATCTATGGCTACACCTTC. Translation: CASSSRWTGDIYGYTF. This chain links TRBV5-6 with TRBJ1-2, with TRBD1 matching over 9 bases. This CDR3 is built from 16 residues. V lost 4 bases and J lost 4; bases outside the gene matches: 11. Germline lookup yields CDR1 SGHDT and CDR2 YYEEEE.

This clonotype appeared a few times. The rearrangement uses TRBV5-1 and TRBJ2-3, with TRBD2 matching over 9 bases. V gave up 4 bases and J gave up 3 bases; unmatched junction bases: 6. Germline V gene sequence: CDR1 SGHRS, CDR2 YFSETQ. This CDR3 is 15 amino acids long. The DNA for the CDR3 is TGCGCCAGCAGCGTGCGGGGGGGGCCGACAGATACGCAGTATTTT. It codes for CASSVRGGPTDTQYF.

There are a few counts of this clonotype. The chain employs TRBV9 and TRBJ2-1, with 7 bases fitting TRBD1. The germline V gene has CDR1 SGDLS and CDR2 YYNGEE. The CDR3 contains 17 residues. Trimming cost V 4 bases and J 10 bases; bases outside gene matches: 20. Here the CDR3 reads CASSLRMERGRVREQFF. CDR3 DNA sequence: TGTGCCAGCAGCCTTCGTATGGAGAGGGGGCGGGTCAGGGAGCAGTTCTTC.

The chain is built from TRBV5-1 and TRBJ2-7; D is uncertain. This CDR3 spans 15 amino acids. Germline lookup yields CDR1 SGHRS and CDR2 YFSETQ. V was pared by 5 bases and J by 1 base, with 16 bases between. CDR3 bases: TGCGCCAGCAGACAGATGCCCAGCCCGTCCTACGAGCAGTACTTC. It codes for CASRQMPSPSYEQYF.

This clonotype was detected once. The chain links TRBV5-1 to TRBJ1-5, with D possibly TRBD1 on 5 matching bases. Trimming took 3 bases from V and 5 from J, leaving 15 bases between them. The V gene's germline CDR1 is SGHRS and CDR2 YFSETQ. CDR3 length: 15 amino acids. CDR3 nucleotide sequence: TGCGCCAGCAGCTGGTTTGGTGGGGGGGATCAGCCCCAGCATTTT. Amino acids: CASSWFGGGDQPQHF.

This clonotype was observed a few times. The gene calls are TRBV7-2 and TRBJ2-6; no clear D gene. V dropped 3 bases and J dropped 0 bases, with 12 bases sitting between them. This CDR3 is 17 amino acids long. Per germline, CDR1 SGHTA and CDR2 FQGNSA. Here the CDR3 DNA reads TGTGCCAGCAGCTTTTTTGGACGGAGCTCTGGGGCCAACGTCCTGACTTTC. This codes for CASSFFGRSSGANVLTF.

V is TRBV9 and J is TRBJ2-3, with TRBD1 matching over 7 bases. Germline V gene sequence: CDR1 SGDLS, CDR2 YYNGEE. The J segment lost 11 bases and the V segment lost 3 bases, leaving 9 bases of the junction unmatched. This CDR3 has 13 amino acids. CDR3 sequence: CASSGGGWGRQYF. For the CDR3, the DNA is TGTGCCAGCAGCGGAGGGGGCTGGGGCAGGCAGTATTTT.

This clonotype was counted ten times or more. The junction departs from the called germline gene at one end, perhaps through a read error. The rearrangement joins TRBV12-3 or TRBV12-4 to TRBJ2-4; 7 bases align to TRBD2. The CDR3 is made up of 13 amino acids. CDR3 sequence (DNA): TGTGCCAGCAGTAGACTAGCCCAAAACATTCAGTACTTC. Its protein product is CASSRLAQNIQYF.

This clonotype was counted a few times. This chain uses TRBV5-1 with TRBJ2-3, with 11 positions matching TRBD2. Germline loops: CDR1 SGHRS, CDR2 YFSETQ. J gave up 6 bases and V 5 bases, and 11 bases lay outside the gene matches. The CDR3 is 16 amino acids. The CDR3 loop reads CASSSGLADRTDTQYF. The CDR3 DNA reads TGCGCCAGCAGTTCGGGACTAGCGGACCGAACGGATACGCAGTATTTT.